These 18 T cell receptor beta chains were all obtained from the same sample, sequenced in a study of OX40 agonist ivuxolimab in advanced cancers. Profiled with immunoSEQ multiplex PCR; TCRdb holds only in-frame clones, not every one. The table shows 50,000 to 70,000 clones, with 70% to 90% occurring only once. The sequencing here drew on CD4+ or CD8+ T cells sorted from blood, taken in a trial of the OX40 agonist ivuxolimab. Source of these receptors: an adult with an advanced solid tumor such as melanoma, head and neck, liver or kidney cancer.

V gene TRBV19 combines with J gene TRBJ1-5, with no clear D. Deletions cut 3 bases from V and 2 bases from J, with 11 bases between. CDR1 and CDR2 from the germline V gene are LNHDA and SQIVND (reference sequence). The CDR3 has 15 amino acids. This CDR3 is CASSIGSTGNQPQHF. As DNA, the CDR3 is TGTGCCAGTAGTATTGGGTCGACGGGCAATCAGCCCCAGCATTTT.

The chain joins TRBV5-4 to TRBJ1-1; D is unresolved. The CDR3 consists of 14 residues. Trimming took 1 base from V and 1 from J, leaving 8 bases between them. Germline V lookup: CDR1 SGHNT, CDR2 YYREEE (reference sequence). As DNA, the CDR3 is TGTGCCAGCAGCTTGAGGGCAGAGAACACTGAAGCTTTCTTT. Amino acids: CASSLRAENTEAFF. Combining the CDR3 with reference TRBV5-4 and TRBJ1-1 gives the whole variable domain ETGVTQSPTHLIKTRGQQVTLRCSSQSGHNTVSWYQQALGQGPQFIFQYYREEENGRGNFPPRFSGLQFPNYSSELNVNALELDDSALYLCASSLRAENTEAFFGQGTRLTVV.

In its sample, this clone was seen once. V and J are TRBV5-1 and TRBJ1-1; 7 nucleotides align to TRBD1. The V and J ends lost 4 bases and 1 base, in that order; junction bases with no gene match: 7. The V gene's germline CDR1 is SGHRS and CDR2 YFSETQ. This CDR3 region has 15 residues. The CDR3 nucleotides read TGCGCCAGCAGCACCACCGGGACAGCGAACACTGAAGCTTTCTTT. This codes for CASSTTGTANTEAFF.

The chain has TRBV6-5 and TRBJ2-1, with 7 bases matching TRBD1. Germline-derived CDR1 and CDR2 are MNHEY and SVGAGI. This CDR3 contains 13 residues. The trim removed 6 bases at V and 10 bases at J, leaving 9 bases unmatched. This chain's CDR3 is CASRTYRDREQFF. CDR3 nucleotides: TGTGCCAGCAGGACTTACCGGGACAGAGAGCAGTTCTTC.

A few counts support this clone. J is TRBJ1-4 and V is TRBV27, with 8 bases lining up with TRBD1. This CDR3 has 17 amino acids. V was pared by 5 bases and J by 0 bases, with 8 bases of the junction left unmatched. Germline values: CDR1 MNHEY, CDR2 SMNVEV (reference sequence). The CDR3 spells CASSPRQGPTTNEKLFF. The CDR3 coding sequence is TGTGCCAGCAGTCCCCGACAGGGGCCGACAACTAATGAAAAACTGTTTTTT.

For this clone: Other DNA variants within this sample encode the same CDR3. This chain links TRBV6-5 with TRBJ2-6; D call uncertain. Trimming cost V 2 bases and J 0 bases, with 5 bases left between them. The CDR3 consists of 15 residues. CDR1 and CDR2 (germline): MNHEY, SVGAGI. CDR3 loop: CASSYISSGANVLTF. CDR3 DNA sequence: TGTGCCAGCAGTTACATCTCCTCTGGGGCCAACGTCCTGACTTTC.

Comment on this clone: This CDR3 is also generated by other DNA sequences in the sample. The V and J genes are TRBV5-1 and TRBJ1-2; TRBD1 agrees at 9 bases. Germline assignment: CDR1 SGHRS and CDR2 YFSETQ. The V gene end was trimmed by 1 base and the J gene end by 5 bases; junction bases not matched to a gene: 3. The CDR3 length is 14 residues. The CDR3 reads CASSLSDRGYGYTF. The CDR3 DNA reads as TGCGCCAGCAGCTTGAGCGACAGGGGGTATGGCTACACCTTC.

The V gene is TRBV7-3, the J gene TRBJ1-1; tentatively, D is TRBD1 (5 bases). Germline CDR1 reads SGHTA; CDR2 reads FQGTGA. Trimming shortened V by 5 bases and J by 1 base, and 8 bases separated the two germline ends. The CDR3 is made up of 13 amino acids. The CDR3 coding sequence is TGTGCCAGCAGCCGCGGACAGAACACTGAAGCTTTCTTT. It is translated as CASSRGQNTEAFF.

The chain uses TRBV5-4 and TRBJ1-1, with D perhaps matching TRBD1 (6 bases). CDR1 and CDR2 (germline): SGHNT, YYREEE (reference sequence). Trimming removed 2 bases from V and 3 bases from J, with 14 bases in between. The CDR3 runs to 15 residues. The CDR3 sequence: CASSFRGGSDTEAFF. The CDR3, as DNA: TGTGCCAGCAGCTTTAGAGGGGGTTCGGACACTGAAGCTTTCTTT. The variable domain in full, with the rest retrieved from reference TRBV5-4 and TRBJ1-1, is ETGVTQSPTHLIKTRGQQVTLRCSSQSGHNTVSWYQQALGQGPQFIFQYYREEENGRGNFPPRFSGLQFPNYSSELNVNALELDDSALYLCASSFRGGSDTEAFFGQGTRLTVV.

The rearrangement links TRBV9 to TRBJ1-3; D not certain. This CDR3 is 16 amino acids long. CDR1 is SGDLS and CDR2 is YYNGEE in the germline V gene. The V gene lost 0 bases and the J gene lost 3 bases, with 13 bases spanning the gap. DNA of the CDR3: TGTGCCAGCAGCGTAGCCCCCGGACTGGGTGGAAACACCATATATTTT. This translates into CASSVAPGLGGNTIYF.

This clone came up a few times. CDR3: CASSEQGRYTF. The CDR3 DNA is TGTGCCAGTAGTGAACAGGGGCGCTACACCTTC. This chain joins TRBV19 and TRBJ1-2; 7 nucleotides match TRBD1. Trimming cost V 5 bases and J 9 bases; bases outside gene matches: 3. CDR3 length: 11 residues. Germline assignment: CDR1 LNHDA and CDR2 SQIVND (reference sequence).

This clone was observed once. The chain couples TRBV5-4 to TRBJ2-7; D not certain. The CDR3 runs 14 residues. The germline V and J ends were trimmed by 0 bases and 2 bases, with 9 bases remaining between them. Germline-derived CDR1 and CDR2 are SGHNT and YYREEE (reference sequence). The CDR3 DNA follows: TGTGCCAGCAGCTTGGCCTCGTCAGCCTACGAGCAGTACTTC. It encodes CASSLASSAYEQYF.

This chain uses TRBV7-6 with TRBJ2-7; TRBD1 agrees at 9 bases. After removal of 5 bases from V and 5 bases from J, the junction contained 13 bases not matched to a gene. The CDR3 spans 16 residues. Germline CDR1 is SGHVS and CDR2 is FNYEAQ. CDR3 in DNA: TGTGCCAGCAGCCCCGGGACAGGGCCGTTTGTCCACGAGCAGTACTTC. Protein product: CASSPGTGPFVHEQYF.

The rearrangement uses TRBV11-3 and TRBJ2-7; TRBD1 matches 9 bases. Germline trimming cut 1 base from V and 0 bases from J; bases unmatched to any gene: 7. The CDR3 sequence is 17 residues long. Germline CDR1 is SGHNT and CDR2 is YENEEA. CDR3 nucleotide sequence: TGTGCCAGCAGCTTAGGGGGTCCGGGACAGGGCTCCTACGAGCAGTACTTC. This translates into CASSLGGPGQGSYEQYF.

This clone was detected only a few times. The chain recombines TRBV4-2 with TRBJ1-2; D not certain. The CDR3 is 17 residues long. The V end lost 0 bases, the J end lost 8 bases, and 22 bases lay between the germline ends. Germline V lookup: CDR1 LGHNA, CDR2 YNFKEQ. The CDR3 spells CASSQDPAGGSEGGYTF. CDR3 sequence (DNA): TGTGCCAGCAGCCAAGATCCGGCGGGAGGGTCGGAAGGGGGCTACACCTTC.

This rearrangement joins TRBV11-2 to TRBJ1-3; no clear D gene. The ends were cut back, 1 base at V and 0 bases at J, with 7 bases in the middle. The CDR3 spans 15 residues. From germline, CDR1 is SGHAT and CDR2 FQNNGV. The CDR3 loop is CASSLGPSSGNTIYF. In DNA form, the CDR3 reads TGTGCCAGCAGCTTAGGACCGAGCTCTGGAAACACCATATATTTT.

The V gene is TRBV28, the J gene TRBJ1-2; no clear D. V was shortened by 7 bases and J by 8 bases, with 11 bases between the two germline ends. Per germline, CDR1 MDHEN and CDR2 SYDVKM. The CDR3 is 11 residues long. The CDR3 DNA is TGTGCCAGCAACAGAGCTATCGGCTACACCTTC. Its translation is CASNRAIGYTF.

The gene calls are TRBV28 and TRBJ1-4; 7 nucleotides match TRBD1. CDR3 length equals 14 residues. With 5 bases clipped from V and 5 bases from J, the junction kept 5 bases outside the gene matches. In germline, CDR1 is MDHEN, CDR2 SYDVKM. The CDR3 bases are TGTGCCAGCAGTCGACAGGGCAGAAATGAAAAACTGTTTTTT. It translates to CASSRQGRNEKLFF.